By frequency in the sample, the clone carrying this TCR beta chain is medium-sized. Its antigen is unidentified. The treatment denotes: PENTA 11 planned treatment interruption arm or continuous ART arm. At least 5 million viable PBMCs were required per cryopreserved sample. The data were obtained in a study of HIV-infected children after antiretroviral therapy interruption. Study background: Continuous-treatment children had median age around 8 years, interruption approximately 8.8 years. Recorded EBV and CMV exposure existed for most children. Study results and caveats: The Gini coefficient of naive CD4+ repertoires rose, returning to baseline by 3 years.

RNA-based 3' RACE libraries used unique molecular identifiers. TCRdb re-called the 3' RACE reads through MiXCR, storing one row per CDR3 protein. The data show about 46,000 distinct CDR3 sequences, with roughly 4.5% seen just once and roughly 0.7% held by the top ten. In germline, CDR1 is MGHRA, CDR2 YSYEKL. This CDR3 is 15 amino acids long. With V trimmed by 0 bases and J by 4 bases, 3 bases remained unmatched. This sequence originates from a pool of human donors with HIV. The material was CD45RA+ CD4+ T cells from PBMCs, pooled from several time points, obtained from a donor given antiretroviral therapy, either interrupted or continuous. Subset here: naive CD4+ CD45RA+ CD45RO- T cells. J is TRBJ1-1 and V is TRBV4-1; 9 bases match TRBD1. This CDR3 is CASSQEQGAGTEAFF. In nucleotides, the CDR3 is TGCGCCAGCAGCCAAGAACAGGGGGCAGGCACTGAAGCTTTCTTT.